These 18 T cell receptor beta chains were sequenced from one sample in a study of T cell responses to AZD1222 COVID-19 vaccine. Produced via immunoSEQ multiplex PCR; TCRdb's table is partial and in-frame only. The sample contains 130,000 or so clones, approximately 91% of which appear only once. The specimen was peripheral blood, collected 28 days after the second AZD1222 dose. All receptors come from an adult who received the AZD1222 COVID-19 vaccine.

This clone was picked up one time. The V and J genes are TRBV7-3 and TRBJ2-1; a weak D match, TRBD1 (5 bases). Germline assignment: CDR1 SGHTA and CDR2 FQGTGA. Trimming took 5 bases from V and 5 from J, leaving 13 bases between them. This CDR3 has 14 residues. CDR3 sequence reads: CASSRSDRNNEQFF. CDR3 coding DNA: TGTGCCAGCAGCCGCTCTGACAGAAACAATGAGCAGTTCTTC. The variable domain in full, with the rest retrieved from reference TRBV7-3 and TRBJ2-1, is GAGVSQTPSNKVTEKGKYVELRCDPISGHTALYWYRQSLGQGPEFLIYFQGTGAADDSGLPNDRFFAVRPEGSVSTLKIQRTERGDSAVYLCASSRSDRNNEQFFGPGTRLTVL.

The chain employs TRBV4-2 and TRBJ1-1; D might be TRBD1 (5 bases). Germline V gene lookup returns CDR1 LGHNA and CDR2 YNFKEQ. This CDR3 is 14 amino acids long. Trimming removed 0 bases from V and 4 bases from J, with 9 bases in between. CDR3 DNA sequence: TGTGCCAGCAGCCAAGAGCCGGGGGGCACTGAAGCTTTCTTT. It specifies CASSQEPGGTEAFF.

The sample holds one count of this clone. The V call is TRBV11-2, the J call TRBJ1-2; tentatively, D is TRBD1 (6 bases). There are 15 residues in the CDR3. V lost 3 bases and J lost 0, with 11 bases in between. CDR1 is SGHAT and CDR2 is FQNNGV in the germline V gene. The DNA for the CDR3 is TGTGCCAGCAGCTTTGCAGGGGCAACTAACTATGGCTACACCTTC. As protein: CASSFAGATNYGYTF.

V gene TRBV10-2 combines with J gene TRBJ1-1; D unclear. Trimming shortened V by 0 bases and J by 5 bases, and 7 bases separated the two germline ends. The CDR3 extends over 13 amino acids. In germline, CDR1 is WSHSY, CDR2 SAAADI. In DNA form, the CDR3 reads TGCGCCAGCAGTGAGTCGACGAGGACTGAAGCTTTCTTT. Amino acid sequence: CASSESTRTEAFF.

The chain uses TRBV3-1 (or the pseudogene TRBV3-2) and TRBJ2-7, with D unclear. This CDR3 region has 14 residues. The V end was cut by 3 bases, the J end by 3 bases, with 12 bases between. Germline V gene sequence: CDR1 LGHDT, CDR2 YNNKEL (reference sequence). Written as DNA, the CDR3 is TGTGCCAGCAGCCATGGGCCTACCCACTACGAGCAGTACTTC. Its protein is CASSHGPTHYEQYF.

CDR3 amino acids: CASSVALGETYGYTF. The CDR3, as DNA: TGTGCCAGCAGCGTAGCTTTAGGGGAAACTTATGGCTACACCTTC. This chain uses TRBV9 with TRBJ1-2; maybe TRBD1 (5 bases). V was shortened by 0 bases and J by 5 bases, with 14 bases between the two germline ends. Germline V gene sequence: CDR1 SGDLS, CDR2 YYNGEE. CDR3 length: 15 residues.

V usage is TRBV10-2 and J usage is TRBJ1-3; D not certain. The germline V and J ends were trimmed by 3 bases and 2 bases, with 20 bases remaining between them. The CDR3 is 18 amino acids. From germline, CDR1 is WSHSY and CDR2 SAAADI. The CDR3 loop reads CASSDGTRYRGAGNTIYF. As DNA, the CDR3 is TGCGCCAGCAGTGACGGTACCAGATATCGGGGTGCTGGAAACACCATATATTTT.

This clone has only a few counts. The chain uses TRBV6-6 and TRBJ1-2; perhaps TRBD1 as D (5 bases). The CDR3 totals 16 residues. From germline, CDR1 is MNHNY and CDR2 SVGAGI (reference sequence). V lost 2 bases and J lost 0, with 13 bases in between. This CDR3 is CASSYPRDGSNYGYTF. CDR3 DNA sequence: TGTGCCAGCAGTTACCCCCGGGACGGCTCTAACTATGGCTACACCTTC.

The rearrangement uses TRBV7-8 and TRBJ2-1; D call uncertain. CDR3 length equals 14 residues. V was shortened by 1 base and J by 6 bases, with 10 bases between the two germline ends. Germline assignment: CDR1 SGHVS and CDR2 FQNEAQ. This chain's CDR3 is CASSLGGSVNEQFF. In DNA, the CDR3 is TGTGCCAGCAGCTTAGGGGGATCAGTCAATGAGCAGTTCTTC.

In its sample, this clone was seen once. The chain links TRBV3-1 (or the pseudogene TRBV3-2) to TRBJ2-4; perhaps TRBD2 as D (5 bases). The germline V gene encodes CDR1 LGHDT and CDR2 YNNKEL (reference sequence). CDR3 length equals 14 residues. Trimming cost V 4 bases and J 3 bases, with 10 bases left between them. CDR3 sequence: CASSPPADKNIQYF. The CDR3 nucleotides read TGTGCCAGCAGCCCCCCAGCGGACAAAAACATTCAGTACTTC.

CDR3 region: CASSYSRGKLGYTF. In DNA, the CDR3 is TGTGCCAGCAGTTACTCAAGAGGGAAGTTGGGCTACACCTTC. The chain recombines TRBV6-5 with TRBJ1-2; no definite D call. In germline, CDR1 is MNHEY, CDR2 SVGAGI. The CDR3 has 14 amino acids. With 0 bases removed from V and 8 bases from J, the gap between germline ends came to 13 bases.

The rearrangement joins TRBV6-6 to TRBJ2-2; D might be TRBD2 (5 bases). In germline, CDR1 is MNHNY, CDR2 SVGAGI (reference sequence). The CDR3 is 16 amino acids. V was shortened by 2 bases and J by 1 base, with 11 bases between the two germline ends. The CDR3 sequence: CASSYRDGGNTGELFF. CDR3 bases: TGTGCCAGCAGTTACCGCGATGGAGGGAACACCGGGGAGCTGTTTTTT.

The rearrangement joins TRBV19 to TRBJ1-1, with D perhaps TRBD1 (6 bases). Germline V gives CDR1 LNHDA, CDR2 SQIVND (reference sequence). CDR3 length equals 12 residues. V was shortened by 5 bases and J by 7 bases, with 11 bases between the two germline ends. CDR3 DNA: TGTGCCAGTAGTGTTAGACAGGATGAAGCTTTCTTT. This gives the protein CASSVRQDEAFF.

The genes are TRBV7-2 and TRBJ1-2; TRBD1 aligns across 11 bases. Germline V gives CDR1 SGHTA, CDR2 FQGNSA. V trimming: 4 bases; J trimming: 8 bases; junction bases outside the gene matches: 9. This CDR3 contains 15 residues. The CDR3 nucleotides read TGTGCCAGCAGCTCACCGGGACAGGGGGGTCGGGGCTACACCTTC. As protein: CASSSPGQGGRGYTF.

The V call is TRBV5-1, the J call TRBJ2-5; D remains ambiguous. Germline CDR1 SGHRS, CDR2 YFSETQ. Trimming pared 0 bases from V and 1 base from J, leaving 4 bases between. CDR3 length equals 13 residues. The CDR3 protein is CASSLDSQETQYF. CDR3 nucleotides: TGCGCCAGCAGCTTGGACAGCCAAGAGACCCAGTACTTC. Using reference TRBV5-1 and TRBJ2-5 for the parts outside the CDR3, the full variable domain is KAGVTQTPRYLIKTRGQQVTLSCSPISGHRSVSWYQQTPGQGLQFLFEYFSETQRNKGNFPGRFSGRQFSNSRSEMNVSTLELGDSALYLCASSLDSQETQYFGPGTRLLVL.

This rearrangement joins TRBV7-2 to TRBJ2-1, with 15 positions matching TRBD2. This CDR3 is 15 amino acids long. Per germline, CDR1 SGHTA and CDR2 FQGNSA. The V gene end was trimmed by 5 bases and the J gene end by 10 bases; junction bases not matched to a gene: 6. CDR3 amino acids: CASSPRTSGGGEQFF. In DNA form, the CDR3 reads TGTGCCAGCAGCCCAAGGACTAGCGGGGGGGGAGAGCAGTTCTTC.

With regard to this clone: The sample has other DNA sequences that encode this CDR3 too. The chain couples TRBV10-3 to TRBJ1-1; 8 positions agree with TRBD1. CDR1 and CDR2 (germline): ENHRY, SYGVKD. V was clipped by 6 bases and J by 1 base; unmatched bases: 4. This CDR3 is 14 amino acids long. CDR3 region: CAISDRGGNTEAFF. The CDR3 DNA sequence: TGTGCCATCAGCGACAGGGGCGGGAACACTGAAGCTTTCTTT.

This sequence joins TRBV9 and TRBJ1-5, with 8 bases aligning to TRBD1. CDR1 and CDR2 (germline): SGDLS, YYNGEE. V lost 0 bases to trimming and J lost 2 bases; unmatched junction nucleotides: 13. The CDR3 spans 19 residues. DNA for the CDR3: TGTGCCAGCAGCGTAGCTAACCCGGACAGGGTTGTTTGCAATCAGCCCCAGCATTTT. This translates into CASSVANPDRVVCNQPQHF.